The T cell receptor beta chain under discussion was sequenced for a study of T cell responses to AZD1222 COVID-19 vaccine. The CDR3 spans 16 residues. V lost 2 bases and J 0 bases, leaving 8 bases between the germline ends. CDR1 is LGHDT, CDR2 YNNKEL, per germline (reference sequence). Libraries were prepared by immunoSEQ multiplex PCR; TCRdb keeps only in-frame clonotypes and omits some of them. Of about 150,000 clones listed, 84% are singletons. This clonotype was sampled from an adult in good health. This chain links TRBV3-1 (or the pseudogene TRBV3-2) with TRBJ1-6; D unclear. The sample was peripheral blood, taken on day 0 of AZD1222 vaccination. CDR3 in DNA: TGTGCCAGCAGCCAACAGGCGAGCTCCTATAATTCACCCCTCCACTTT. As protein: CASSQQASSYNSPLHF.